This TCR beta chain was sequenced in a study of blood T cells in healthy people across ages. Study results and caveats: Unknown CMV status may confound age-related changes in expanded clones. The long-lived group displayed more naive CD4+ cells, plus higher diversity, than the aged donors did.

Only one count was recorded for this clonotype. Its target is not known. The CDR3 is 16 amino acids. There were healthy Caucasian individuals from Russia, aged roughly 6 to 90, serving as donors. A J-beta primer mix and a sample-barcoded 5' primer were used in a second PCR of roughly 7 to 12 cycles. TCRdb analysed the 5' RACE reads with MiXCR anew, one entry per CDR3 protein. The repertoire includes roughly 1.5 million distinct CDR3 sequences, less than 45% of them detected once, and about 4% sits in the top ten. Sequenced input: blood. The chain employs TRBV12-3 or TRBV12-4 and TRBJ2-7; a weak D match, TRBD1 (5 bases). TRBJ2-5 matches the DNA end more closely, so the J call is doubtful. The sequence was collected from a woman younger than 30 in good health. CDR3 DNA: TGTGCCAGCAGTCCCCACCTGGCAGGGATACAAGAGACCCAGTACTTC. This gives the protein CASSPHLAGIQETQYF.